This T cell receptor (beta chain) was captured by sequencing in a study of OX40 agonist ivuxolimab in advanced cancers. V shed 6 bases, J shed 8 bases, and the junction held 7 bases outside the gene matches. The CDR3 is 15 residues long. In germline, CDR1 is SGHTA, CDR2 FQGTGA. Libraries were prepared by immunoSEQ multiplex PCR; TCRdb keeps only in-frame clonotypes and omits some of them. The sample lists tens of thousands of clones, 92% occurring once. The source was CD4+ or CD8+ T cells sorted from blood, collected in a trial of the OX40 agonist ivuxolimab. This sequence originates from an adult with an advanced solid tumor such as melanoma, head and neck, liver or kidney cancer. The rearrangement joins TRBV7-3 to TRBJ2-1; 13 positions agree with TRBD2. The CDR3 loop reads CASRTGTSGTDEQFF. CDR3 in DNA: TGTGCCAGCAGAACCGGGACTAGCGGGACCGATGAGCAGTTCTTC.